This TCR beta chain was profiled in a study of identical twins. There are a few counts of this clonotype. cDNA carried unique molecular identifiers, and a universal primer site was added by template switching. TCRdb re-called the 5' RACE reads through MiXCR, storing one row per CDR3 protein. The table lists about 240,000 distinct CDR3 sequences, 10% of them singletons. The specimen sequenced was memory T cells sorted from blood. The clonotype was recovered from a man in his fifties in good health.

CDR3 sequence (DNA): TGTGCCAGCAGTTTAAGTAGCCAGCACTACGAGCAGTACTTC. Protein product: CASSLSSQHYEQYF. The chain combines TRBV12-3 or TRBV12-4 with TRBJ2-7; D is unresolved. V was pared by 2 bases and J by 3 bases, with 11 bases between. The CDR3 runs to 14 residues.